This paragraph covers one T cell receptor beta chain sequence. Its antigen is still unknown. Base qualities were left out, and no much larger clone turns up one base away. The sample belongs to a study of blood T cell repertoires in COVID-19 (TCRdb year 2020). Context from the whole study: Collaborator samples came from the United States, Italy and Spain and covered acute and convalescent phases of COVID-19. The prospective study material was composed of cDNA or gDNA derived from T cells, B-cell-depleted T cells, or PBMCs. Deeply sampled blood TCRbeta repertoires from subjects exposed to, actively infected with, or recovered from COVID-19 were included in the dataset. The repertoires were released in a freely available public database intended as a resource for research on the immune response to SARS-CoV-2. The samples were drawn from two sources: the first 160 participants of the ongoing ImmuneRACE study, and 950 to 1,500 subjects contributed by 6 global collaborators. A de-identified subject ID, COVID-19 status, age in years and sex were almost always included in the sample metadata. Where HLA class I and class II types were available, the types were taken from metadata supplied by the sample provider, not from assay-based typing. Overall study outcomes, separate from this receptor: Clinical and demographic metadata were provided uncurated, with the amount varying by source and participant.

There are 13 amino acids in the CDR3, from cysteine to phenylalanine inclusive. The sequence is cut down to CDR3 DNA, 39 bases in frame from base 1. The CDR1 and CDR2 encoded by the germline V gene are SGHVS and FNYEAQ. TCRbeta CDR3 regions were amplified from genomic DNA by means of the immunoSEQ Assay, a bias-controlled multiplex PCR. Per the authors' processing: Nucleated cell counts per sample were estimated from amplification of reference gene primers within the assay. Sequence reads were collapsed and filtered to measure the absolute abundance of every unique TCRbeta CDR3 rearrangement. For each sample, productive Simpson clonality was calculated as the square root of Simpson's diversity index over productive rearrangements. TCRdb stores this immuneACCESS table with in-frame sequences only. Part of the clones is absent; in the studies checked, under half of the shortfall reflects unresolved V genes, and no reason is known for the rest. D and trimming come from the DNA, and the V and J calls and clone size come from that table. In this sample the table shows 200,000 to 250,000 clones, 80% of which occur a single time. The ten largest clones capture about 4.3% of the sample.

In the prospective study, participants were about 18 to 90 years old, resided in 24 geographic areas of the United States, and were enrolled through a virtual design. In the prospective study, cohorts were assigned on the basis of participant-reported clinical history obtained from a screening survey and a study questionnaire. In the prospective study, mobile phlebotomists collected whole blood, serum and a nasopharyngeal or oropharyngeal swab from each participant. Over a roughly 2-month period, participants in the prospective study had the option of providing additional blood draws and questionnaires. Blood samples from the prospective study were shipped frozen or at room temperature prior to DNA extraction.

Sequencing input: PBMCs or T cells enriched from blood (not recorded which). The sequence came from a man aged 25-45 years with acute COVID-19. The chain uses TRBV7-6 and TRBJ1-4, with TRBD2 tentatively as D gene (5 bases match). The better agreement between TRBJ2-2 and the DNA end casts doubt on the J call. The DNA sequence is as follows: TGTGCCAGCAGCTTAGGAGGGCGCTCGGAGCTGTTTTTT. This encodes CASSLGGRSELFF.